This paragraph reports one TCR beta chain. Its specificity is unknown. The entry originates in a study of blood T cells in healthy people across ages. Study observations and caveats: Nothing was known about donor CMV status, and this possibly confounded expanded clonotype changes.

Staff drew around 10 milliliters of peripheral blood from each donor. Deletions cut 0 bases from V and 2 bases from J, with 8 bases between. Per germline, CDR1 LGHNA and CDR2 YSLEER. There are 15 residues in the CDR3. Combining a sample-barcoded 5' primer with a J-beta primer mix, a second PCR ran for 7 to 11 cycles. MiXCR, applied by TCRdb to the 5' RACE reads, yields one record per CDR3 protein. Of 2 million or so distinct CDR3 sequences listed, roughly 49% are singletons. The V call is TRBV4-3, the J call TRBJ1-5; D perhaps matches TRBD1 (5 bases). The sample was blood. The source of this sequence is a woman aged 40-49 years in good health. CDR3 region: CASSQDLTGNQPQHF. As DNA, the CDR3 is TGCGCCAGCAGCCAAGATCTGACAGGCAATCAGCCCCAGCATTTT.